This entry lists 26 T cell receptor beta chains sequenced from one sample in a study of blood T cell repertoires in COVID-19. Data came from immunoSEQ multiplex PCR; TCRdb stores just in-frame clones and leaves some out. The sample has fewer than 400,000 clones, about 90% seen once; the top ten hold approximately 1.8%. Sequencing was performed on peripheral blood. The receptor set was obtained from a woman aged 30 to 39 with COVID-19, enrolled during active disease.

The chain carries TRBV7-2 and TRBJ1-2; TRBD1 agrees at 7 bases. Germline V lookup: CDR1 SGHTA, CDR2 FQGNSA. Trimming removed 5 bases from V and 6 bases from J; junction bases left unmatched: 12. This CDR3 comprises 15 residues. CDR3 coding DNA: TGTGCCAGCAGCCAAGGGGGACAGACCCCCAATGGCTACACCTTC. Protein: CASSQGGQTPNGYTF.

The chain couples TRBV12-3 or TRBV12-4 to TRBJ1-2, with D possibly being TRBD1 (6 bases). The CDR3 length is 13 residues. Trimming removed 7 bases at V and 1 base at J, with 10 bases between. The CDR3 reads CASTPDSNYGYTF. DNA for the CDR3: TGTGCCAGCACCCCGGACAGTAACTATGGCTACACCTTC.

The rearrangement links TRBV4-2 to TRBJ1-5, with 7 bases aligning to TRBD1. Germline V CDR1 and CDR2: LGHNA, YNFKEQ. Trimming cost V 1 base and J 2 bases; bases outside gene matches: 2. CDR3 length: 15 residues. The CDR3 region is CASSQATGGNQPQHF. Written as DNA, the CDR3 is TGTGCCAGCAGCCAAGCAACAGGGGGCAATCAGCCCCAGCATTTT.

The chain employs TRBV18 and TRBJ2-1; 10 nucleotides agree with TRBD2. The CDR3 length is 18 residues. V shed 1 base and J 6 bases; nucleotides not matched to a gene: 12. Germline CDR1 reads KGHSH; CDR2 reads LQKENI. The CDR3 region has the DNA TGTGCCAGCTCACCACGGGCCCCTAGCGGGGGTCCCCTCAATGAGCAGTTCTTC. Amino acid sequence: CASSPRAPSGGPLNEQFF.

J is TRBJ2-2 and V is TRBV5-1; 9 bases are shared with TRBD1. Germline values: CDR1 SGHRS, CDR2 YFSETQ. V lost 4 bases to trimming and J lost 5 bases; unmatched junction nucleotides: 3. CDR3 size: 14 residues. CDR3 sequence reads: CASSRQGETGELFF. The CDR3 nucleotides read TGCGCCAGCAGCCGACAGGGGGAAACCGGGGAGCTGTTTTTT.

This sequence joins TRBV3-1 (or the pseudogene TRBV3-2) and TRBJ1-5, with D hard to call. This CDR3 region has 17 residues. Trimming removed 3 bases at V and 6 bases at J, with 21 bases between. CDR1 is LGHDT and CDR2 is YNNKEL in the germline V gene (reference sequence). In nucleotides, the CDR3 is TGTGCCAGCAGCCAGTCGGTTACATCGTCGTCGGGTCAGCCCCAGCATTTT. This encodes CASSQSVTSSSGQPQHF.

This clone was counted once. This CDR3 reads CASSFWGGMEAFF. In nucleotides, the CDR3 is TGTGCCAGCAGCTTTTGGGGGGGTATGGAAGCTTTCTTT. V gene TRBV7-2 combines with J gene TRBJ1-1; D may be TRBD1 (5 bases). CDR3 length equals 13 residues. Germline lookup yields CDR1 SGHTA and CDR2 FQGNSA. V gave up 3 bases and J gave up 8 bases, with 13 bases separating them.

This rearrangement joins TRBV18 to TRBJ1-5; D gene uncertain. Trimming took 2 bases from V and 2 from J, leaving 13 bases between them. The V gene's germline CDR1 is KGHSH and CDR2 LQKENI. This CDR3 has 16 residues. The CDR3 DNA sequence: TGTGCCAGCTCACCAGAGGCGAGTTCCGGCAATCAGCCCCAGCATTTT. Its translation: CASSPEASSGNQPQHF.

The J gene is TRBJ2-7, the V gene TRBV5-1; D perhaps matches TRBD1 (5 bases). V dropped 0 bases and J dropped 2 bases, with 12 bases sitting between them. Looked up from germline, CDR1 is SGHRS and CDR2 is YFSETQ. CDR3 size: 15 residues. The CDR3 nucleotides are TGCGCCAGCAGCTTGGAGGCAGGGCCTACCTACGAGCAGTACGTC. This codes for CASSLEAGPTYEQYV.

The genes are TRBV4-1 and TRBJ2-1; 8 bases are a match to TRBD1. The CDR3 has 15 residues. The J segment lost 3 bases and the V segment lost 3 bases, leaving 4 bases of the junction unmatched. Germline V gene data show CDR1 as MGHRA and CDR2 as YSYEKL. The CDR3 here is CASSHGQGLYNEQFF. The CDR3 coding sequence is TGCGCCAGCAGCCACGGACAGGGACTCTACAATGAGCAGTTCTTC.

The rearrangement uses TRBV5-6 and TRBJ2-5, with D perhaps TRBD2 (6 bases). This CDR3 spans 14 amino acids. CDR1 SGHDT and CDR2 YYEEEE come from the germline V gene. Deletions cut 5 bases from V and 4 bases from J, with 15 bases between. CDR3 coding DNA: TGTGCCAGCAGACCCCTCGGGGGTCGAGAGACCCAGTACTTC. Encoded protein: CASRPLGGRETQYF.

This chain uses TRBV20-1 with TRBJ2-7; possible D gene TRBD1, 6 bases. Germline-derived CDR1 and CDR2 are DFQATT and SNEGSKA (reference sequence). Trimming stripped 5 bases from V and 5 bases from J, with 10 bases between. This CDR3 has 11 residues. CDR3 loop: CSASQGHEQYV. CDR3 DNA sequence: TGCAGTGCTTCACAGGGCCACGAGCAGTACGTC.

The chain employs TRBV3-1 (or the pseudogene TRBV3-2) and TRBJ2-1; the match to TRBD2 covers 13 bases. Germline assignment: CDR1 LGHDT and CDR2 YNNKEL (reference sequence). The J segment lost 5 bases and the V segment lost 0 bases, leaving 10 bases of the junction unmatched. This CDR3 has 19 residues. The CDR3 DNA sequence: TGTGCCAGCAGCCAAGATTCACAGGGACTAGCGGGAATCAACAATGAGCAGTTCTTC. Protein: CASSQDSQGLAGINNEQFF.

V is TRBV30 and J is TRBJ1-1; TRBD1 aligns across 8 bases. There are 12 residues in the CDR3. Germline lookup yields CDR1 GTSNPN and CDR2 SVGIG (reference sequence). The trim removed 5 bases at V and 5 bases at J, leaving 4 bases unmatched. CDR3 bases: TGTGCCTGGGACAGGGGAAGGACTGAAGCTTTCTTT. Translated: CAWDRGRTEAFF.

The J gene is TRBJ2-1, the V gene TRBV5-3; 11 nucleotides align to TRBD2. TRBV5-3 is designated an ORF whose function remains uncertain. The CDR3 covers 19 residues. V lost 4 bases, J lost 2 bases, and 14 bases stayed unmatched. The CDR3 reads CARSRTLAGDYKAYNEQFF. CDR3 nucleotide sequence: TGTGCCAGAAGCCGAACACTAGCGGGAGATTACAAAGCCTACAATGAGCAGTTCTTC.

This CDR3 is CGAGGAPRKPEAFF. The DNA for the CDR3 is TGTGGAGCCGGGGGGGCACCACGAAAACCTGAAGCTTTCTTT. This chain links TRBV28 with TRBJ1-1; D is possibly TRBD1 (6 bases). This CDR3 comprises 14 residues. Germline loops: CDR1 MDHEN, CDR2 SYDVKM.

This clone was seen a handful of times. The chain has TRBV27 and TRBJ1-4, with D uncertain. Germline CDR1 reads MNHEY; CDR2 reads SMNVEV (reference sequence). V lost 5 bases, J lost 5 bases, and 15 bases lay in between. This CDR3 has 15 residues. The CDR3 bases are TGTGCCAGCAGTCCTGGCGGCCAGCCAAATGAAAAACTGTTTTTT. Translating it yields CASSPGGQPNEKLFF.

The CDR3 DNA reads as TGTGCCAGCAGCTTAAGGACAGACAGCTCTGGAAACACCATATATTTT. Translating it yields CASSLRTDSSGNTIYF. The chain joins TRBV6-6 to TRBJ1-3; D possibly corresponds to TRBD1 (6 bases). Germline loops: CDR1 MNHNY, CDR2 SVGAGI (reference sequence). This CDR3 spans 16 amino acids. V lost 6 bases and J lost 0, with 15 bases in between.

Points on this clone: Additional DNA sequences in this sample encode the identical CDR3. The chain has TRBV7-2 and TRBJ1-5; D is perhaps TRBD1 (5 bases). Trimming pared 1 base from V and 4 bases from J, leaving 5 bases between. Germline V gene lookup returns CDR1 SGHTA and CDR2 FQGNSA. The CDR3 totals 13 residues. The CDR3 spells CASSLGQNQPQHF. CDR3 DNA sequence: TGTGCCAGCAGCTTAGGACAGAATCAGCCCCAGCATTTT.

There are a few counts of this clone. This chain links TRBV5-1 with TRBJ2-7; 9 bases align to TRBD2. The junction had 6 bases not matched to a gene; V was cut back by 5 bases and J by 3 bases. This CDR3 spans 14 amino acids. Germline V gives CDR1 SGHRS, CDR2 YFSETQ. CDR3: CASRRLAEDYEQYF. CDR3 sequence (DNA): TGCGCCAGCAGGCGACTAGCGGAGGACTACGAGCAGTACTTC.

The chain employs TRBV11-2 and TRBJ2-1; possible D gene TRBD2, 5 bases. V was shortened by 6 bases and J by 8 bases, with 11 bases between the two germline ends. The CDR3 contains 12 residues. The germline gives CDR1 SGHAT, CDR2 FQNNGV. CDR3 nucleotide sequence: TGTGCCAGCAGATATTGGACTGATGAGCAGTTCTTC. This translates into CASRYWTDEQFF.

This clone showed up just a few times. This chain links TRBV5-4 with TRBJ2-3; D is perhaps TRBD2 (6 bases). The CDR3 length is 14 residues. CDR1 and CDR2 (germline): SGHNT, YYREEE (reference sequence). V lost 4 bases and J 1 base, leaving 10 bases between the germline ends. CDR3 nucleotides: TGTGCCAGCAGCCTCCGACTAGGCACAGATACGCAGTATTTT. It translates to CASSLRLGTDTQYF.

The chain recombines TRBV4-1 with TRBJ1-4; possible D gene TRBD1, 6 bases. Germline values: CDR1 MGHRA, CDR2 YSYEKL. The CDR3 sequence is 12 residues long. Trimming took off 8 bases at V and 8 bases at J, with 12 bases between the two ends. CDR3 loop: CASGHQGEKLFF. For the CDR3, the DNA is TGCGCCAGCGGACATCAGGGGGAAAAACTGTTTTTT.

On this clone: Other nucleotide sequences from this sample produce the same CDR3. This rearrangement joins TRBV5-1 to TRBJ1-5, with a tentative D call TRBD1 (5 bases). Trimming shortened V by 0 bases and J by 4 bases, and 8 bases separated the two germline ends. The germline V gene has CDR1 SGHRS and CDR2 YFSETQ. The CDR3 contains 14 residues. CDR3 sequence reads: CASSLVGGNQPQHF. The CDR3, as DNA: TGCGCCAGCAGCTTGGTCGGGGGTAATCAGCCCCAGCATTTT.

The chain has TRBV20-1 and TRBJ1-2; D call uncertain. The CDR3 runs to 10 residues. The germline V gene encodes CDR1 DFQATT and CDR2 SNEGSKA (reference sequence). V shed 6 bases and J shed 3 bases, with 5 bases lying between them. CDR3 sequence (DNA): TGCAGTGCCGGGGACTATGGCTACACCTTC. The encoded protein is CSAGDYGYTF.

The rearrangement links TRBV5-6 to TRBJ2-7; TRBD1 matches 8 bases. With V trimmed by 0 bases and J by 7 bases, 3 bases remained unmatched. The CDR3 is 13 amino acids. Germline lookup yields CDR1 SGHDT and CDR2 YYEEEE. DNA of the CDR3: TGTGCCAGCAGCTTGGGACAGGGGCGGGAGCAGTACTTC. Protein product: CASSLGQGREQYF.